The sequence of this T cell receptor beta chain was determined in a study of blood T cell repertoires in COVID-19. Assay used: immunoSEQ multiplex PCR; TCRdb lists only in-frame clones, some missing. This table holds tens of thousands of clones, about 92% found once. V was trimmed by 7 bases and J by 6 bases, leaving 15 bases between them. Germline values: CDR1 KGHSH, CDR2 LQKENI. CDR3 length: 13 residues. While infection was still active, Seattle patients were enrolled and then followed longitudinally. Sequenced: peripheral blood. This chain connects TRBV18 to TRBJ1-2; the D gene is possibly TRBD1 (6 bases). The receptor's source is a man in his late teens or twenties with COVID-19, enrolled during active disease. The CDR3 region has the DNA TGTGCCAGCTTCCCCTCAGGGGATGATGGCTACACCTTC. This gives the protein CASFPSGDDGYTF.